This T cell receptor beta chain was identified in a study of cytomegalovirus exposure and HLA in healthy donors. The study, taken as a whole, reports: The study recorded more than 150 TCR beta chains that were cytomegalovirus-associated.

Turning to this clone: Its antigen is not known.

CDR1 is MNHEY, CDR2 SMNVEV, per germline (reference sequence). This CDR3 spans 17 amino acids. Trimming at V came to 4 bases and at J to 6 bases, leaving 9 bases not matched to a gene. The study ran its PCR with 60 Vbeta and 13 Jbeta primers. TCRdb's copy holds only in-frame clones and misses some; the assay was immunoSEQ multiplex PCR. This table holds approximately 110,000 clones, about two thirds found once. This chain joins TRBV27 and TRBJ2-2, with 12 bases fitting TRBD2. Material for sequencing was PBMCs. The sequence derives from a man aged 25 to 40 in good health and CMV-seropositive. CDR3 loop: CASSSTSGRDDAGELFF. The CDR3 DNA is TGTGCCAGCAGTTCGACTAGCGGGAGAGACGATGCCGGGGAGCTGTTTTTT.